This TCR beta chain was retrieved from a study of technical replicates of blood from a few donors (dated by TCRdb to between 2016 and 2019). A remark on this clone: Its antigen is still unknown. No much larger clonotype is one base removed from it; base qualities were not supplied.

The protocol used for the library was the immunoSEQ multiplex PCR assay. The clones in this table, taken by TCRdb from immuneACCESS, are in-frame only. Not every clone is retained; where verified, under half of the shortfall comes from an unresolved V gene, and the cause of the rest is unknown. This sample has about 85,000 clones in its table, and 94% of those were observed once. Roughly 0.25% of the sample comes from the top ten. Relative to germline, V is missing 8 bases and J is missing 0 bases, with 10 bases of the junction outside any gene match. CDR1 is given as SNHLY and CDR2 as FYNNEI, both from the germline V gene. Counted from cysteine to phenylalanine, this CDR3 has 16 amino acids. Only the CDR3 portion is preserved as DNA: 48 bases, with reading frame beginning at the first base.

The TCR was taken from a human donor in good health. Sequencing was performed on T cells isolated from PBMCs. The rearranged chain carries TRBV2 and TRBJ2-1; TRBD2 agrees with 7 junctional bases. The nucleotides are TGTGCCAGCGTATCAACTAGCGCTAGCTCCTACAATGAGCAGTTCTTC. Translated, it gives CASVSTSASSYNEQFF.